Listed below are T cell receptor beta chains from one sample, sequenced in a study of blood T cell repertoires in COVID-19. Sequencing was performed with immunoSEQ multiplex PCR; in TCRdb, only in-frame clones are kept and a portion is missing. The profile shows about 200,000 clones, around 90% of them singletons. The sequenced sample consisted of peripheral blood. The source of these receptors is a man between 18 and 29 years old with active or convalescent COVID-19. CDR3s include the opening cysteine and the closing phenylalanine or tryptophan. Each record gives: J gene, clone size, D gene, V gene, CDR3 protein, CDR3 DNA. The D gene is left open where the match is weak. A clone size is listed for some rows: how often the clone was seen (once, few, many), or a class if it is expanded.

J: TRBJ1-2
size: few
D: TRBD1
V: TRBV30
CDR3: CAWSGGTGRYYGYTF
DNA: TGTGCCTGGAGTGGGGGGACAGGGCGCTACTATGGCTACACCTTC

J: TRBJ1-4
size: .
D: .
V: TRBV9
CDR3: CASSVGAGANEKLFF
DNA: TGTGCCAGCAGCGTAGGGGCAGGGGCTAATGAAAAACTGTTTTTT

J: TRBJ1-1
size: once
D: .
V: TRBV18
CDR3: CASSPQPGSEAFF
DNA: TGTGCCAGCTCACCTCAGCCGGGATCTGAAGCTTTCTTT

J: TRBJ2-7
size: .
D: TRBD2
V: TRBV5-1
CDR3: CASSLGLAGRVGNSYEQYF
DNA: TGCGCCAGCAGCTTGGGACTAGCGGGACGGGTTGGCAATTCCTACGAGCAGTACTTC

J: TRBJ2-7
size: many
D: .
V: TRBV12-3/TRBV12-4
CDR3: CASSFRTVGEQYF
DNA: TGTGCCAGCAGTTTTAGAACAGTAGGCGAGCAGTACTTC

J: TRBJ2-2
size: .
D: TRBD1
V: TRBV10-1
CDR3: CASSGRQGSGELFF
DNA: TGCGCCAGCAGTGGTAGACAGGGTTCCGGGGAGCTGTTTTTT

J: TRBJ2-7
size: .
D: TRBD2
V: TRBV2
CDR3: CASSEKTGGPGEQYF
DNA: TGTGCCAGCAGTGAAAAGACGGGAGGGCCAGGGGAGCAGTACTTC

J: TRBJ1-5
size: .
D: TRBD1
V: TRBV24-1
CDR3: CATSENDRGWSNQPQHF
DNA: TGTGCCACCAGTGAGAACGACAGGGGATGGAGCAATCAGCCCCAGCATTTT

J: TRBJ1-5
size: .
D: TRBD1
V: TRBV19
CDR3: CASSMEGARGNQPQHF
DNA: TGTGCCAGTAGTATGGAGGGGGCGCGAGGCAATCAGCCCCAGCATTTT

J: TRBJ2-1
size: .
D: TRBD2
V: TRBV5-1
CDR3: CASSLSLAGGPGNEQFF
DNA: TGCGCCAGCAGCTTGTCACTAGCGGGAGGGCCGGGGAATGAGCAGTTCTTC

J: TRBJ1-4
size: .
D: .
V: TRBV4-2
CDR3: CASSPFGGNEKLFF
DNA: TGTGCCAGCAGCCCATTCGGGGGAAATGAAAAACTGTTTTTT

J: TRBJ2-1
size: .
D: TRBD2
V: TRBV7-2
CDR3: CASTPARSGRPDPDEQFF
DNA: TGTGCCAGCACCCCCGCCAGGAGCGGGAGGCCCGATCCCGATGAGCAGTTCTTC

J: TRBJ2-2
size: .
D: .
V: TRBV21-1
CDR3: CASSKLDSAGRSGELFF
DNA: TGTGCCAGCAGCAAATTGGATTCTGCAGGGAGGTCCGGGGAGCTGTTTTTT

J: TRBJ1-3
size: .
D: .
V: TRBV27
CDR3: CASSPRQRNSGNTIYF
DNA: TGTGCCAGCAGTCCGAGACAGCGAAACTCTGGAAACACCATATATTTT

J: TRBJ2-2
size: .
D: .
V: TRBV25-1
CDR3: CASSESRTGELFF
DNA: TGTGCCAGCAGTGAATCTAGAACCGGGGAGCTGTTTTTT

J: TRBJ1-6
size: .
D: .
V: TRBV3-1/TRBV3-2
CDR3: CASSQDTPRNSPLHF
DNA: TGTGCCAGCAGCCAAGATACTCCGAGGAATTCACCCCTCCACTTT

J: TRBJ2-7
size: .
D: .
V: TRBV5-1
CDR3: CASSPKDSSYEQYF
DNA: TGCGCCAGCAGCCCCAAGGACAGCTCCTACGAGCAGTACTTC

J: TRBJ2-1
size: .
D: TRBD2
V: TRBV18
CDR3: CASSPSGLAGFVSSYNEQFF
DNA: TGTGCCAGCTCACCGTCGGGACTAGCGGGATTCGTCAGCTCCTACAATGAGCAGTTCTTC

J: TRBJ2-7
size: .
D: TRBD1
V: TRBV7-9
CDR3: CASSNTGGRNEQYF
DNA: TGTGCCAGCAGCAATACAGGGGGGAGGAACGAGCAGTACTTC

J: TRBJ2-6
size: once
D: .
V: TRBV19
CDR3: CASSSQGSSGANVLTF
DNA: TGTGCCAGTAGTTCGCAGGGGAGCTCTGGGGCCAACGTCCTGACTTTC

J: TRBJ2-3
size: .
D: .
V: TRBV7-6
CDR3: CASSLARGGGTDTQYF
DNA: TGTGCCAGCAGCTTAGCGCGGGGTGGGGGCACAGATACGCAGTATTTT

J: TRBJ1-2
size: .
D: .
V: TRBV6-2/TRBV6-3
CDR3: CASSYQWAQYGYTF
DNA: TGTGCCAGCAGTTACCAGTGGGCGCAATATGGCTACACCTTC

J: TRBJ1-5
size: .
D: .
V: TRBV24-1
CDR3: CATSGQASNQPQHF
DNA: TGTGCCACCAGTGGGCAGGCTAGCAATCAGCCCCAGCATTTT

J: TRBJ1-5
size: once
D: .
V: TRBV30
CDR3: CAWSGGSSNQPQHF
DNA: TGTGCCTGGAGTGGGGGCAGTAGCAATCAGCCCCAGCATTTT

J: TRBJ2-7
size: .
D: TRBD2
V: TRBV13
CDR3: CASSSLGLAGEDEQYF
DNA: TGTGCCAGCAGCTCGCTGGGACTAGCGGGAGAGGACGAGCAGTACTTC

J: TRBJ2-7
size: once
D: .
V: TRBV19
CDR3: CASSSAYEQYF
DNA: TGTGCCAGTAGTTCCGCCTACGAGCAGTACTTC

J: TRBJ1-2
size: .
D: TRBD1
V: TRBV19
CDR3: CATRGRTGGEVEGYTF
DNA: TGTGCCACCCGAGGTAGGACAGGGGGAGAAGTGGAAGGCTACACCTTC

J: TRBJ2-7
size: medium-sized
D: .
V: TRBV4-2
CDR3: CASSQDPTGSYEQYF
DNA: TGTGCCAGCAGCCAAGATCCTACCGGTTCCTACGAGCAGTACTTC

J: TRBJ1-1
size: .
D: .
V: TRBV30
CDR3: CAWSGGRKSSNTEAFF
DNA: TGTGCCTGGAGCGGGGGGAGAAAGTCGTCGAACACTGAAGCTTTCTTT

J: TRBJ1-3
size: .
D: TRBD1
V: TRBV7-8
CDR3: CASSRNRGAGNTIYF
DNA: TGTGCCAGCAGCCGCAACAGGGGTGCTGGAAACACCATATATTTT

J: TRBJ2-7
size: .
D: TRBD2
V: TRBV19
CDR3: CASSQGQNSLAGVPYEQYF
DNA: TGTGCCAGTAGCCAGGGACAGAATAGTCTAGCGGGAGTTCCCTACGAGCAGTACTTC

J: TRBJ2-5
size: .
D: .
V: TRBV5-4
CDR3: CASSLTGFGETQYF
DNA: TGTGCCAGCAGCTTGACAGGGTTTGGAGAGACCCAGTACTTC

J: TRBJ2-1
size: .
D: TRBD2
V: TRBV7-8
CDR3: CASSPSRLAGVNEQFF
DNA: TGTGCCAGCAGCCCATCACGGCTAGCGGGAGTCAATGAGCAGTTCTTC

J: TRBJ2-7
size: .
D: .
V: TRBV11-2
CDR3: CASSLVVLGGAGTYEQYF
DNA: TGTGCCAGCAGCTTAGTCGTCTTAGGTGGGGCGGGGACCTACGAGCAGTACTTC

J: TRBJ1-2
size: .
D: .
V: TRBV18
CDR3: CASSPDGSYGYTF
DNA: TGTGCCAGCTCACCAGACGGGTCCTATGGCTACACCTTC

J: TRBJ1-3
size: .
D: .
V: TRBV7-9
CDR3: CASSLVSGASGNTIYF
DNA: TGTGCCAGCAGCTTAGTATCAGGGGCTTCGGGAAACACCATATATTTT

J: TRBJ2-6
size: .
D: .
V: TRBV5-4
CDR3: CASSSTRGAGANVLTF
DNA: TGTGCCAGCAGCTCCACTCGGGGTGCTGGGGCCAACGTCCTGACTTTC

J: TRBJ1-5
size: once
D: TRBD1
V: TRBV5-4
CDR3: CASSDGQGADQPQHF
DNA: TGTGCCAGCAGCGACGGACAGGGAGCCGATCAGCCCCAGCATTTT

J: TRBJ2-3
size: .
D: TRBD1
V: TRBV7-7
CDR3: CASSLGQGVADTQYF
DNA: TGTGCTAGCAGCTTAGGGCAGGGGGTTGCAGATACGCAGTATTTT

J: TRBJ2-4
size: .
D: TRBD1
V: TRBV7-9
CDR3: CASTRFSGTVKNIQYF
DNA: TGTGCCAGCACCCGCTTTTCCGGGACAGTAAAAAACATTCAGTACTTC

J: TRBJ2-3
size: .
D: .
V: TRBV4-1
CDR3: CASSPEEYFGKEEYF
DNA: TGCGCCAGCAGCCCAGAGGAGTATTTTGGCAAAGAGGAGTATTTT

J: TRBJ1-1
size: .
D: .
V: TRBV12-5
CDR3: CASGLAVGSGALSGTEAFF
DNA: TGTGCTAGTGGTTTGGCCGTTGGGTCAGGGGCATTATCAGGAACTGAAGCTTTCTTT

J: TRBJ1-6
size: .
D: .
V: TRBV4-1
CDR3: CASSQTQYNSPLHF
DNA: TGCGCCAGCAGCCAAACGCAGTATAATTCACCCCTCCACTTT

J: TRBJ2-5
size: .
D: .
V: TRBV2
CDR3: CASRIVETQYF
DNA: TGTGCCAGCAGAATAGTGGAGACCCAGTACTTC

J: TRBJ1-1
size: once
D: .
V: TRBV6-5
CDR3: CASSYSYRAASEAFF
DNA: TGTGCCAGCAGTTACTCATACAGGGCTGCGAGTGAAGCTTTCTTT

J: TRBJ2-3
size: .
D: TRBD2
V: TRBV9
CDR3: CASSVALAGATDTQYF
DNA: TGTGCCAGCAGCGTAGCTTTAGCGGGAGCAACAGATACGCAGTATTTT

J: TRBJ2-5
size: .
D: TRBD2
V: TRBV19
CDR3: CASSIGSGRKKTQYF
DNA: TGTGCCAGTAGTATTGGTAGCGGGAGAAAAAAGACCCAGTACTTC

J: TRBJ2-1
size: .
D: TRBD1
V: TRBV30
CDR3: CAEGAHGYNEQFF
DNA: TGTGCCGAGGGGGCGCATGGCTACAATGAGCAGTTCTTC

J: TRBJ2-7
size: .
D: .
V: TRBV7-8
CDR3: CASSLALAGTYEQYF
DNA: TGTGCCAGCAGCTTAGCGCTTGCGGGGACCTACGAGCAGTACTTC

J: TRBJ1-1
size: .
D: .
V: TRBV5-5
CDR3: CASSFSSSGGTEAFF
DNA: TGTGCCAGCAGCTTTAGTTCCTCGGGGGGCACTGAAGCTTTCTTT